This T cell receptor delta chain stems from a study of gamma-delta T cells after stem cell transplantation (dated by TCRdb to about 2016). Library preparation used RT-PCR. The listed sequencing device is Illumina MiSeq. TCRdb reran clone calling on the public reads with CATT; rows sharing one DNA sequence were then combined. The sample profile shows around 2,400 delta-chain clones; roughly 3% of them were found once. The top ten clonotypes cover roughly two fifths of the sample. This clone is identified as medium-sized (0.01 to 0.1%). Its antigen is unknown. One base away there is no much larger clone; base qualities are not given. The same CDR3 also results from other DNA sequences found in this sample. The germline V gene gives CDR1 as GEAIGNYY and CDR2 as EKD. The CDR3 runs 15 residues from the cysteine to the phenylalanine. The DNA shown is the 45-base CDR3, in frame from base 1. Trimming at the junction amounts to 0 bases on V and 1 base on J, and the germline ends lie 11 bases apart.

The V gene is TRDV2 and the J gene is TRDJ1; the D gene remains uncertain. The sample was gamma-delta T cells. The receptor comes from a human donor. It is not recorded whose cells these are; they may come from a transplant donor. The CDR3: CACDTLVSSTDKLIF. In nucleotide form, the sequence is TGTGCCTGTGACACCCTCGTCAGTTCCACCGATAAACTCATCTTT.